These 3 T cell receptor beta chains came from one sample sequenced in a study of patients and donors after allogeneic stem cell transplantation. TCRdb ran MiXCR on the RT-PCR reads and lists one entry per CDR3 protein. The table includes roughly 880,000 distinct CDR3 sequences, over 15% detected once. The material sequenced was blood, either unsorted or a sorted T cell fraction (not recorded which). The source of these receptors is a human donor who was either an allogeneic HSCT recipient or a stem cell or donor lymphocyte infusion donor (not recorded which). It is not recorded whose cells these are; they may come from a transplant donor.

The rearrangement joins TRBV6-1 to TRBJ1-2; D gene unclear. Germline-derived CDR1 and CDR2 are MNHNS and SASEGT. The CDR3 runs 14 residues. V lost 6 bases and J 2 bases, leaving 13 bases between the germline ends. This chain's CDR3 is CASSRWGKNYGYTF. The CDR3 coding sequence is TGTGCCAGCAGCCGCTGGGGAAAGAACTATGGCTACACCTTC.

This clonotype was seen only a few times. The chain is built from TRBV20-1 and TRBJ1-5; D not resolved. Germline CDR1 and CDR2: DFQATT and SNEGSKA (reference sequence). V lost 4 bases, J lost 0 bases, and 7 bases lay in between. The CDR3 consists of 13 residues. This CDR3 reads CSAKGDSNQPQHF. CDR3 DNA sequence: TGCAGTGCTAAAGGAGATAGCAATCAGCCCCAGCATTTT.

In its sample, this clonotype was seen a few times. The rearrangement links TRBV6-1 to TRBJ2-7; D might be TRBD2 (5 bases). Germline V gives CDR1 MNHNS, CDR2 SASEGT. The CDR3 extends over 14 amino acids. The V end was cut by 6 bases, the J end by 0 bases, with 12 bases between. This CDR3 reads CASRRTPPSYEQYF. CDR3 DNA sequence: TGTGCCAGCAGACGGACTCCTCCCTCCTACGAGCAGTACTTC.